This TCR beta chain was profiled in a study of cytomegalovirus exposure and HLA in healthy donors. Germline-derived CDR1 and CDR2 are LGHNA and YNFKEQ. V lost 1 base to trimming and J lost 4 bases, with 19 bases between them. This CDR3 has 17 amino acids. This PCR relied on a set of 60 Vbeta primers and 13 Jbeta primers. Libraries were prepared by immunoSEQ multiplex PCR; TCRdb keeps only in-frame clonotypes and omits some of them. The table includes 100,000 to 150,000 clones, 60% to 80% detected once. What was sequenced was PBMCs. The clonotype was recovered from a man aged 30-40 years in good health and CMV-seronegative. J is TRBJ2-5 and V is TRBV4-2, with D perhaps TRBD1 (7 bases). CDR3 amino acids: CASSQGGWSQGGETQYF. CDR3 sequence (DNA): TGTGCCAGCAGCCAAGGGGGTTGGTCCCAGGGGGGAGAGACCCAGTACTTC.